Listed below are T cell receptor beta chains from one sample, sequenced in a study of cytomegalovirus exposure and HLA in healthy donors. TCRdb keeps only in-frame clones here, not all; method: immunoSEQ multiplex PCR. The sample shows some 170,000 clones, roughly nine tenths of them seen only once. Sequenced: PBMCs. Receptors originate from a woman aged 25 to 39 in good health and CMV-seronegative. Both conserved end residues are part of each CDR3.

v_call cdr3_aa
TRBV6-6 CASSQYPGQGNTGYTF
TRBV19 CASSISFVSEAFF
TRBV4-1 CASRQGNGYTF
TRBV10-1 CASSTSLNTGELFF
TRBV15 CATSSSTSGSHGSQYF
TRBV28 CASSLPSQGGETQYF
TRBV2 CASSEQGNTEAFF
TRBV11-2 CASTGQGRSYEQYF
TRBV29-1 CSVGSDTQYF
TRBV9 CASSVTASGSLRANVLTF
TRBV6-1 CASSVETMDNEQFF
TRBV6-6 CASSYSAGGGEQYF
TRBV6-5 CASSYSSSLYGYTF
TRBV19 CASIPTGSGGVQFF
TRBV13 CASSLGGARVRGSDEQYF
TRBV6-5 CASSYWPGTSQETQYF
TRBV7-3 CASSLLSASNTGELFF
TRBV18 CASSPGLAGGPDTQYF
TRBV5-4 CASRQGQTAGELFF
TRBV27 CASSQGQVPSGANVLTF
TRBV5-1 CASSLEGDSNQPQHF
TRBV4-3 CASSPGTELNYGYTF
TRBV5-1 CASSPGLGPTYEQYF
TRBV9 CASSEGARQETQYF